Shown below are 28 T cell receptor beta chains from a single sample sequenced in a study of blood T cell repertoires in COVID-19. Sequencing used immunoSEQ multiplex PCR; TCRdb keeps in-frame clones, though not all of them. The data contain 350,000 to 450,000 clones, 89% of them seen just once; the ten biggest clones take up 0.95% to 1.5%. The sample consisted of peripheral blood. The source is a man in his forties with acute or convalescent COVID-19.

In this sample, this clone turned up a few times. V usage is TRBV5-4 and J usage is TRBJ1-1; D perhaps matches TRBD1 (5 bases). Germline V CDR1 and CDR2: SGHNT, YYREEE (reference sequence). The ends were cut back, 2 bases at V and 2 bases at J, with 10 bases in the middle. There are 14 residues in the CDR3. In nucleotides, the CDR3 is TGTGCCAGCAGCTTTGACAGAACCAACACTGAAGCTTTCTTT. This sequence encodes CASSFDRTNTEAFF.

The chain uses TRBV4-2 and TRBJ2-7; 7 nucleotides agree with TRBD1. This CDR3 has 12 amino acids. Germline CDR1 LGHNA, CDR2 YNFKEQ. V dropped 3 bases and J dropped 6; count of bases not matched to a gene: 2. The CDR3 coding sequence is TGTGCCAGCAGCCAGACAGGGCGCGAGCAGTACTTC. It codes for CASSQTGREQYF.

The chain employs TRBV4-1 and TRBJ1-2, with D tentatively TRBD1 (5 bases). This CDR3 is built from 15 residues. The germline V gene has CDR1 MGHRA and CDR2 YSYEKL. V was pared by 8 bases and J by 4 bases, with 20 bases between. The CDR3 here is CASSLRGGVSYGYTF. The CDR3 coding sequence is TGCGCCAGCTCTCTTCGGGGGGGGGTAAGCTATGGCTACACCTTC.

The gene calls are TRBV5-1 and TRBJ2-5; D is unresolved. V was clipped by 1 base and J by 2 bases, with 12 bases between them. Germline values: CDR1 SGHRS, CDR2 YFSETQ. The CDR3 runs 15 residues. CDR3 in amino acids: CASSLSGSMQETQYF. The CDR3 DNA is TGCGCCAGCAGCTTGTCAGGCTCTATGCAAGAGACCCAGTACTTC.

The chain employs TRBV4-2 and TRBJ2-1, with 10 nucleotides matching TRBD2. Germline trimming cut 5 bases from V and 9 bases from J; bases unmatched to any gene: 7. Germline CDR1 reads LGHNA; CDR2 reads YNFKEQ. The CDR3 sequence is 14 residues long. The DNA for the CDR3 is TGTGCCAGCAGCAGAGACCAGCGGGAGGGTGAGCAGTTCTTC. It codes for CASSRDQREGEQFF.

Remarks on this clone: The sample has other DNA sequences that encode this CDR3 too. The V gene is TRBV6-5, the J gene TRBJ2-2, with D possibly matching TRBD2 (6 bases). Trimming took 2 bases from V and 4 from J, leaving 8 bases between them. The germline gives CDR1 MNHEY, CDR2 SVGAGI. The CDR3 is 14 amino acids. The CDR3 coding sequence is TGTGCCAGCAGTTACGGGCGGGGCACCGGGGAGCTGTTTTTT. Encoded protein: CASSYGRGTGELFF.

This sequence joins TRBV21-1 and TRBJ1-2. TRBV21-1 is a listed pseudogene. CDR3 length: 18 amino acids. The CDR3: CASSESRDGLKRNYGYTF. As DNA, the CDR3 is TGTGCCAGCAGCGAAAGCCGGGATGGCCTCAAAAGGAACTATGGCTACACCTTC.

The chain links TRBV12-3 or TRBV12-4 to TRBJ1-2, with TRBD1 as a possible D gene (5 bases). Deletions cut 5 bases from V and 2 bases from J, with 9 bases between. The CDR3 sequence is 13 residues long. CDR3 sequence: CASSRQPNYGYTF. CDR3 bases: TGTGCCAGCAGTCGACAGCCCAACTATGGCTACACCTTC.

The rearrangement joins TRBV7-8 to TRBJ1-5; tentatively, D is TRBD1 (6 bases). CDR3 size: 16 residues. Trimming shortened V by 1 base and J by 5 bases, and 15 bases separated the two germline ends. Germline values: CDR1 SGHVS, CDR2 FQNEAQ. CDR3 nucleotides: TGTGCCAGCAGCTTAGTTGGGGGGGCGATCGATCAGCCCCAGCATTTT. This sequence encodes CASSLVGGAIDQPQHF.

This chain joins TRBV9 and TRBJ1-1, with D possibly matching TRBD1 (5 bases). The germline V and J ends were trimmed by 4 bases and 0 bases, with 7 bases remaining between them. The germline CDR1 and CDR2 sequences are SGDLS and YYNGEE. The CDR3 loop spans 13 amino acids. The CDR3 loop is CASSKTVNTEAFF. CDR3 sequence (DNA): TGTGCCAGCAGCAAGACAGTGAACACTGAAGCTTTCTTT.

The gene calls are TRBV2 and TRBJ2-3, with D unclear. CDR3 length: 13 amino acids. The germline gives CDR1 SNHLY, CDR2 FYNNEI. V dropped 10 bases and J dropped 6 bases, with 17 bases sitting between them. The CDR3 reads CATSDRVRDTQYF. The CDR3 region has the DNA TGTGCCACTTCTGATCGGGTTAGGGATACGCAGTATTTT.

In DNA, the CDR3 is TGTGCCAGCAGCTCAGGCAGGGGGCGCTTCTATGGCTACACCTTC. Residues: CASSSGRGRFYGYTF. The chain joins TRBV7-2 to TRBJ1-2; TRBD1 agrees at 8 bases. Germline V gene data show CDR1 as SGHTA and CDR2 as FQGNSA. The CDR3 is 15 amino acids. J was trimmed by 4 bases and V by 4 bases; bases with no gene match: 8.

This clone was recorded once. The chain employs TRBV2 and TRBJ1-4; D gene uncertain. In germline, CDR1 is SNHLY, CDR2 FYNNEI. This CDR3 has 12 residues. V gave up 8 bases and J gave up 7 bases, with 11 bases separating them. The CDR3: CASAVEGEKLFF. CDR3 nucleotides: TGTGCCAGCGCAGTTGAGGGTGAAAAACTGTTTTTT.

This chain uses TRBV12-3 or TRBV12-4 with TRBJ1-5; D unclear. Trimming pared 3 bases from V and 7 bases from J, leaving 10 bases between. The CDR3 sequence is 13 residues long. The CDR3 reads CASSLTADQPQHF. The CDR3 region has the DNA TGTGCCAGCAGTTTGACTGCCGACCAGCCCCAGCATTTT.

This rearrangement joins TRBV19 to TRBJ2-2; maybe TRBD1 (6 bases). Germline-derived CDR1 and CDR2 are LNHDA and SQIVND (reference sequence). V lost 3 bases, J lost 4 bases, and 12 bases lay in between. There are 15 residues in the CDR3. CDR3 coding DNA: TGTGCCAGTAGTATGCCACAGGGACCCACCGGGGAGCTGTTTTTT. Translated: CASSMPQGPTGELFF. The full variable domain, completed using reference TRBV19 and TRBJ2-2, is DGGITQSPKYLFRKEGQNVTLSCEQNLNHDAMYWYRQDPGQGLRLIYYSQIVNDFQKGDIAEGYSVSREKKESFPLTVTSAQKNPTAFYLCASSMPQGPTGELFFGEGSRLTVL.

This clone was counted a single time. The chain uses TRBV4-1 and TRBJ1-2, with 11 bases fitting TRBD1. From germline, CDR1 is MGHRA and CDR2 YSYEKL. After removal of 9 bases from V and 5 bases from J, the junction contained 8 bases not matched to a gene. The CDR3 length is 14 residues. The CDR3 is CASKTGQGAYGYTF. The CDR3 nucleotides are TGCGCCAGTAAGACCGGACAGGGGGCGTATGGCTACACCTTC.

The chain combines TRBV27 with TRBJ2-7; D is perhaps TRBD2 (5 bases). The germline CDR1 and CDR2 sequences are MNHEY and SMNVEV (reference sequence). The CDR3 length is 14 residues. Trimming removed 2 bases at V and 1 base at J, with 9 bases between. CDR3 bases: TGTGCCAGCAGTTTAGGCAGGAGGTCCTACGAGCAGTACTTC. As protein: CASSLGRRSYEQYF.

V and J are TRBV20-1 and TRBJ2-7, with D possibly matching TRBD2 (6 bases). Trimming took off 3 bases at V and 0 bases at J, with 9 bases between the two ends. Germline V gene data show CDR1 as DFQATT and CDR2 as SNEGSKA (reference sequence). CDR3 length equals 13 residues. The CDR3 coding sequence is TGCAGTGCTAGTCGGGAGAGCTCCTACGAGCAGTACTTC. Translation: CSASRESSYEQYF.

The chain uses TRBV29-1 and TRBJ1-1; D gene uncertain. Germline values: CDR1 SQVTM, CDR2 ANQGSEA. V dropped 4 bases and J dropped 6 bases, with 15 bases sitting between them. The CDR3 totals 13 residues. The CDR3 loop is CSVGALLLPEAFF. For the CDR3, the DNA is TGCAGCGTTGGGGCACTCCTGCTCCCTGAAGCTTTCTTT.

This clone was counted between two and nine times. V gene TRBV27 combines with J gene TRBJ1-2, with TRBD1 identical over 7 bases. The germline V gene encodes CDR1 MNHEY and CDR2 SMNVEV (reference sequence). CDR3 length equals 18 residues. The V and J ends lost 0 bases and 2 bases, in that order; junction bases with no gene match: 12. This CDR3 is CASSLSMGGVDRNYGYTF. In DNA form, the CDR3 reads TGTGCCAGCAGTTTATCGATGGGGGGAGTGGACAGGAACTATGGCTACACCTTC.

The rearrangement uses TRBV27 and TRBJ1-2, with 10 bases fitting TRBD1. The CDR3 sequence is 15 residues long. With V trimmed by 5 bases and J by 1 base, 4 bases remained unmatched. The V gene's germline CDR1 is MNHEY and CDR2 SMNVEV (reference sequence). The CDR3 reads CASSRGTGVNYGYTF. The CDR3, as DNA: TGTGCCAGCAGTCGCGGGACAGGGGTTAACTATGGCTACACCTTC.

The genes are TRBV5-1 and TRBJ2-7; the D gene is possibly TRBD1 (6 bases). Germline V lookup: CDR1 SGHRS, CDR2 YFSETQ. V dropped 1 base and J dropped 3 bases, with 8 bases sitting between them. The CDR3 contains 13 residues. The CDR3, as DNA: TGCGCCAGCAGCTTGACAGGGCGCTACGAGCAGTACTTC. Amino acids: CASSLTGRYEQYF.

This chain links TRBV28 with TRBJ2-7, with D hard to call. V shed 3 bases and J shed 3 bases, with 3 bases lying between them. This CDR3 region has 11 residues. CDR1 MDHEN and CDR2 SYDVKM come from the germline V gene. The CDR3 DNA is TGTGCCAGCAGTTTCGTCTACGAGCAGTACTTC. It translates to CASSFVYEQYF.

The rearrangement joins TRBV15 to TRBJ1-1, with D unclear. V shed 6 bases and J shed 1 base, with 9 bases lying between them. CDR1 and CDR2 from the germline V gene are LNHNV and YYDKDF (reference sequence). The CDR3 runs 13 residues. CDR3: CATSLTGNTEAFF. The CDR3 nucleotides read TGTGCCACCAGTCTTACGGGGAACACTGAAGCTTTCTTT. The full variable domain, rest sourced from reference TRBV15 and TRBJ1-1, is DAMVIQNPRYQVTQFGKPVTLSCSQTLNHNVMYWYQQKSSQAPKLLFHYYDKDFNNEADTPDNFQSRRPNTSFCFLDIRSPGLGDTAMYLCATSLTGNTEAFFGQGTRLTVV.

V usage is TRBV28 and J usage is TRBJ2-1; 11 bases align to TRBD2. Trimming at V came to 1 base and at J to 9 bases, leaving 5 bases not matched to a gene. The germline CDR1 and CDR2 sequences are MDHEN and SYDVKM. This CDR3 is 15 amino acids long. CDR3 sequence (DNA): TGTGCCAGCAGTTTATTAGCGGGAGGGTGGAGTGAGCAGTTCTTC. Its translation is CASSLLAGGWSEQFF.

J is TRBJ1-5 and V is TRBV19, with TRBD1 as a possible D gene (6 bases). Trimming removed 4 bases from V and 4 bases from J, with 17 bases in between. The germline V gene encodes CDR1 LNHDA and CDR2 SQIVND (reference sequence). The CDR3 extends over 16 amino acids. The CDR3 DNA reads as TGTGCCAGTAGTACCGACGGGACACAGGTAAATCAGCCCCAGCATTTT. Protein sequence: CASSTDGTQVNQPQHF.

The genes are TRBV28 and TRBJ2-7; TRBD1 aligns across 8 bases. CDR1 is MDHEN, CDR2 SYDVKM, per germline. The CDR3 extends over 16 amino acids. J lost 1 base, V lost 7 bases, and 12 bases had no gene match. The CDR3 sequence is CASISAGTGPSYEQYF. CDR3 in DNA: TGTGCCAGCATTTCAGCCGGGACAGGCCCTTCCTACGAGCAGTACTTC. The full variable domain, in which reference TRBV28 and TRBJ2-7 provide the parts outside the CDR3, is DVKVTQSSRYLVKRTGEKVFLECVQDMDHENMFWYRQDPGLGLRLIYFSYDVKMKEKGDIPEGYSVSREKKERFSLILESASTNQTSMYLCASISAGTGPSYEQYFGPGTRLTVT.

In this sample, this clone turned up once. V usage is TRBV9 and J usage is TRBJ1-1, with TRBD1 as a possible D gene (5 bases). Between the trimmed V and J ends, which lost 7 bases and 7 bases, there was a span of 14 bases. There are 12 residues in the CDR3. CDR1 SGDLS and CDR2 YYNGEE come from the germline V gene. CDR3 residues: CASELGLVEAFF. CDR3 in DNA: TGTGCCAGCGAGTTGGGGCTGGTTGAAGCTTTCTTT.